Below, 6 T cell receptor beta chains from the same sample are listed, as sequenced in a study of CD8+ T cells in alopecia areata. After isolation, RNA underwent reverse transcription to generate cDNA as the sequencing template. Sequencing was performed with immunoSEQ multiplex PCR; in TCRdb, only in-frame clones are kept and a portion is missing. The profile covers some 58,000 clones, with around 42% appearing a single time and just over 20% taken by the ten largest. As to treatment: oral pan-JAK inhibitor, 5-10 mg twice daily. This specimen consisted of CD8+ T cells sorted from blood, obtained around week 37, from a patient treated with tofacitinib. The receptors here all came from a human donor with alopecia areata.

The V gene is TRBV30, the J gene TRBJ2-1; weak D call: TRBD1 (5 bases). Deletions cut 2 bases from V and 3 bases from J, with 8 bases between. Germline loops: CDR1 GTSNPN, CDR2 SVGIG (reference sequence). This CDR3 contains 13 residues. CDR3 coding DNA: TGTGCCTGGAGTTGGGGCGACTACAATGAGCAGTTCTTC. Translated, it gives CAWSWGDYNEQFF.

This chain uses TRBV5-1 with TRBJ2-7, with 16 bases lining up with TRBD2. CDR1 and CDR2 from the germline V gene are SGHRS and YFSETQ. The CDR3 consists of 17 residues. V shed 0 bases, J shed 6 bases, and the junction held 6 bases outside the gene matches. CDR3 amino acids: CASSLEGTSGRALEQYF. The CDR3 DNA reads TGCGCCAGCAGCTTGGAGGGGACTAGCGGGAGGGCCCTCGAGCAGTACTTC.

This chain uses TRBV29-1 with TRBJ2-7; no reliable D call. Germline V CDR1 and CDR2: SQVTM, ANQGSEA. CDR3 length: 12 residues. Trimming took 1 base from V and 2 from J, leaving 6 bases between them. This CDR3 is CSVEVGAYEQYF. In DNA, the CDR3 is TGCAGCGTTGAAGTGGGTGCCTACGAGCAGTACTTC.

This clone has more than one count but fewer than ten. This chain uses TRBV9 with TRBJ2-7; the D gene could be TRBD1 or TRBD2 (5 bases each). The CDR3 runs 13 residues. Looked up from germline, CDR1 is SGDLS and CDR2 is YYNGEE. V lost 4 bases and J lost 6, with 14 bases in between. The CDR3 nucleotides are TGTGCCAGCAGCCCCCTTGAGGGGTCCGAGCAGTACTTC. It translates to CASSPLEGSEQYF.

This clone has only one observation. The gene calls are TRBV27 and TRBJ1-5, with 7 bases lining up with TRBD1. Germline V gene sequence: CDR1 MNHEY, CDR2 SMNVEV (reference sequence). V gave up 3 bases and J gave up 10 bases; unmatched junction bases: 9. The CDR3 consists of 14 residues. CDR3 in amino acids: CASSFRDSVAPQHF. CDR3 in DNA: TGTGCCAGCAGTTTCCGGGACAGCGTCGCCCCCCAGCATTTT.

This chain joins TRBV5-4 and TRBJ2-3; 9 bases align to TRBD2. Germline CDR1 and CDR2: SGHNT and YYREEE (reference sequence). V trimming: 0 bases; J trimming: 0 bases; junction bases outside the gene matches: 11. This CDR3 has 19 residues. This CDR3 is CASSLGARPSGTSTDTQYF. The CDR3, as DNA: TGTGCCAGCAGCTTGGGGGCCCGACCTAGCGGGACTAGCACAGATACGCAGTATTTT.